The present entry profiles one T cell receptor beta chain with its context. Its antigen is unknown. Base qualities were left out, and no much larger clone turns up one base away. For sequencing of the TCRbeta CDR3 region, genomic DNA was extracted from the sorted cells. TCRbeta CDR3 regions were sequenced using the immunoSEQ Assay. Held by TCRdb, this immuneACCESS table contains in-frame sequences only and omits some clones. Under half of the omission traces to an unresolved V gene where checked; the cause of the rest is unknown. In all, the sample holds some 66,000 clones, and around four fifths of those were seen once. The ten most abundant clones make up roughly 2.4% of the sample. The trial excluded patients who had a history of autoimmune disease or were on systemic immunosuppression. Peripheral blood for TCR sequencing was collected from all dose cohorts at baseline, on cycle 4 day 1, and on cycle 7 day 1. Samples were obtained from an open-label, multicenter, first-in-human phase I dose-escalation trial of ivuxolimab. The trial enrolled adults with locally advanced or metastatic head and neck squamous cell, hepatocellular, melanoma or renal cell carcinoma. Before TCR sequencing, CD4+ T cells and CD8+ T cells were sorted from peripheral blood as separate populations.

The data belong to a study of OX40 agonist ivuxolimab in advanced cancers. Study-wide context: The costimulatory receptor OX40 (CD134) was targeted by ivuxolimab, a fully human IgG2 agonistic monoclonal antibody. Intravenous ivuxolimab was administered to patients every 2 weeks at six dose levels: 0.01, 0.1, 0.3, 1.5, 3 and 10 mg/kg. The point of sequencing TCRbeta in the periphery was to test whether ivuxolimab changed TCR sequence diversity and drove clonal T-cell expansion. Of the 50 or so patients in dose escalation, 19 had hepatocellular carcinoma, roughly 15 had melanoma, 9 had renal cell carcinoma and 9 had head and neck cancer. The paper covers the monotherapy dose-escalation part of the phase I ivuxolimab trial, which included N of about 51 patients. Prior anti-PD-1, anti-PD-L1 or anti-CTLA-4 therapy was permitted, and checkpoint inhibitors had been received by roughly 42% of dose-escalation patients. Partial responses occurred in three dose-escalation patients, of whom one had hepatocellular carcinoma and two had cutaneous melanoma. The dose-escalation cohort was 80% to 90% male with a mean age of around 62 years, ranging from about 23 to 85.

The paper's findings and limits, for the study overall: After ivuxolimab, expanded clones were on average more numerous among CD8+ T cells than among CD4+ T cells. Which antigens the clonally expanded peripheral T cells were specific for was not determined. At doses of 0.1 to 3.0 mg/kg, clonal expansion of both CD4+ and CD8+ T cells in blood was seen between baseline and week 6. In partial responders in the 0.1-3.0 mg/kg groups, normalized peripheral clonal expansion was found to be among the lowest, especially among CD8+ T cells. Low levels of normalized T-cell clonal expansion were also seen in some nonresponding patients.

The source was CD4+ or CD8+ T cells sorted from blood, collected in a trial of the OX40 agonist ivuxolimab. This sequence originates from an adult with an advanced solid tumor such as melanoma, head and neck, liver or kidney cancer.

CDR3 protein: CASSLEGEGYNEQFF. In nucleotide form, the sequence is TGTGCCAGCAGCTTAGAGGGAGAGGGATACAATGAGCAGTTCTTC. The V and J segments used are TRBV7-2 and TRBJ2-1, with a weak D call of TRBD2 (5 bases match). The junction shows trimming of 1 base on V and 4 bases on J, plus 11 bases between the germline ends. CDR1 and CDR2 were assigned from the germline V gene as SGHTA and FQGNSA. Measured from the cysteine to the phenylalanine, the CDR3 is 15 residues long. Only CDR3 DNA is held: 45 bases, read in frame from base 1. Supplemented by the reference TRBV7-2 and TRBJ2-1 proteins around the CDR3, the complete variable domain is GAGVSQSPSNKVTEKGKDVELRCDPISGHTALYWYRQSLGQGLEFLIYFQGNSAPDKSGLPSDRFSAERTGGSVSTLTIQRTQQEDSAVYLCASSLEGEGYNEQFFGPGTRLTVL.